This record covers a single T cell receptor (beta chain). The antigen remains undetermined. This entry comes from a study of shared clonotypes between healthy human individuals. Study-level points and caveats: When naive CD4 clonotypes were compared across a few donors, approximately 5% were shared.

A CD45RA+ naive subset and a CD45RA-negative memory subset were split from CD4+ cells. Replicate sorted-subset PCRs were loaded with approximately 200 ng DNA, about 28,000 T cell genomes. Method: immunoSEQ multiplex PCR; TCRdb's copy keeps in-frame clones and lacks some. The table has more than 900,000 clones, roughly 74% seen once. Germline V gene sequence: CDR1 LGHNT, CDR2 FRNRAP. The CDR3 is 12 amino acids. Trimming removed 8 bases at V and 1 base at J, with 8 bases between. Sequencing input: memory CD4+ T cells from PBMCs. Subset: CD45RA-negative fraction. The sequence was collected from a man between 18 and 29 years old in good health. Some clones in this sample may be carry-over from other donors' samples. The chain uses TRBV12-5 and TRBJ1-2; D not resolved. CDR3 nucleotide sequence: TGTGCTAGTTTGGGCAGTAACTATGGCTACACCTTC. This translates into CASLGSNYGYTF.